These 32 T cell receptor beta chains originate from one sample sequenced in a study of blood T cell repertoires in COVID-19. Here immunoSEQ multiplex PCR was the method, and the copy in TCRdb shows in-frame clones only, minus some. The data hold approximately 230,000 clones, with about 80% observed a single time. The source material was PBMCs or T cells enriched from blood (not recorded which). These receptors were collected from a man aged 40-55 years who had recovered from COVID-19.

This CDR3 reads CASSLRRTGLSTEAFF. The CDR3 DNA is TGTGCCAGCAGCTTAAGGCGGACAGGGCTTTCCACTGAAGCTTTCTTT. The rearrangement uses TRBV7-9 and TRBJ1-1; 8 nucleotides agree with TRBD1. The CDR3 is 16 residues long. Looked up from germline, CDR1 is SEHNR and CDR2 is FQNEAQ (reference sequence). The junction had 9 bases not matched to a gene; V was cut back by 2 bases and J by 4 bases.

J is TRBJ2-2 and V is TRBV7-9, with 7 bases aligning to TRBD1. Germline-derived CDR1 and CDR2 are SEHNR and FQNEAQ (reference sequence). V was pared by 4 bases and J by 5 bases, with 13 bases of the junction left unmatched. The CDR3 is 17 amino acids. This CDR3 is CASSSRNRGVTTGELFF. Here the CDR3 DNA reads TGTGCCAGCAGCTCCAGGAACAGGGGCGTCACGACCGGGGAGCTGTTTTTT. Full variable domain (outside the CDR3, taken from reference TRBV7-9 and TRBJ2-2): DTGVSQNPRHKITKRGQNVTFRCDPISEHNRLYWYRQTLGQGPEFLTYFQNEAQLEKSRLLSDRFSAERPKGSFSTLEIQRTEQGDSAMYLCASSSRNRGVTTGELFFGEGSRLTVL.

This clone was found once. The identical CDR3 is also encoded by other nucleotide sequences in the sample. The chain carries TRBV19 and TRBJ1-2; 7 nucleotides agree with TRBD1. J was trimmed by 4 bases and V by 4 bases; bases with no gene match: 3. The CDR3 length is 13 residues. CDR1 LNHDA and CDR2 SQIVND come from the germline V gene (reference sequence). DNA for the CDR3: TGTGCCAGTAGTAGTGGACAGGCCTATGGCTACACCTTC. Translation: CASSSGQAYGYTF. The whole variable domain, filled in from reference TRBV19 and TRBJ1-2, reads DGGITQSPKYLFRKEGQNVTLSCEQNLNHDAMYWYRQDPGQGLRLIYYSQIVNDFQKGDIAEGYSVSREKKESFPLTVTSAQKNPTAFYLCASSSGQAYGYTFGSGTRLTVV.

For the CDR3, the DNA is TGCGCCAGCAGCTTGATAAGCTCGAACAGAAACACCGGGGAGCTGTTTTTT. This codes for CASSLISSNRNTGELFF. The rearrangement joins TRBV5-1 to TRBJ2-2; no clear D. Trimming removed 1 base from V and 2 bases from J, with 15 bases in between. CDR3 length equals 17 residues. In germline, CDR1 is SGHRS, CDR2 YFSETQ.

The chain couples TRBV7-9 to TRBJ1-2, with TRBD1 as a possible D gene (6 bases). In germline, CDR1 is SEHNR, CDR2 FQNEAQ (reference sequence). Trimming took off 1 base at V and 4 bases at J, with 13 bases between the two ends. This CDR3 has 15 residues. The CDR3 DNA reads TGTGCCAGCAGCTTAGACCGGACAGCTTCCTATGGCTACACCTTC. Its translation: CASSLDRTASYGYTF. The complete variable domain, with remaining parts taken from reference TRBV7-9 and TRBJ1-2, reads DTGVSQNPRHKITKRGQNVTFRCDPISEHNRLYWYRQTLGQGPEFLTYFQNEAQLEKSRLLSDRFSAERPKGSFSTLEIQRTEQGDSAMYLCASSLDRTASYGYTFGSGTRLTVV.

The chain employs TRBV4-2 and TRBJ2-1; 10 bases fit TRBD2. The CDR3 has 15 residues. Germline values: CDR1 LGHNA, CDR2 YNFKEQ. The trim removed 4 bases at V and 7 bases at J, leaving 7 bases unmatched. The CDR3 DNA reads TGTGCCAGCAGCCCCGCAGCGGGGGGGTTGAATGAGCAGTTCTTC. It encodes CASSPAAGGLNEQFF.

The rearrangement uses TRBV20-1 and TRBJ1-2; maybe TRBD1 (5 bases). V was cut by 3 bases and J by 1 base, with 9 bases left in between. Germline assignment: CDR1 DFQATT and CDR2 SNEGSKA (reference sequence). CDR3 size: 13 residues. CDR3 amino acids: CSASRGVNYGYTF. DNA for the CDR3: TGCAGTGCTAGTCGGGGGGTTAACTATGGCTACACCTTC.

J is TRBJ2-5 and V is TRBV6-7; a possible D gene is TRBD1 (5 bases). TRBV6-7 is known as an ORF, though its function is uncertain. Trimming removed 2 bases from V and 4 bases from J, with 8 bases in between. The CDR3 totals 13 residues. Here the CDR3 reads CASSYGQGETQYF. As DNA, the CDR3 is TGTGCCAGCAGTTACGGCCAGGGAGAGACCCAGTACTTC.

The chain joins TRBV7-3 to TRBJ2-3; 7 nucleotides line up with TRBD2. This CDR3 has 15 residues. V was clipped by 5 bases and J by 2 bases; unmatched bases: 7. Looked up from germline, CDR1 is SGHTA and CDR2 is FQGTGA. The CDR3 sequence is CASSQSLADTDTQYF. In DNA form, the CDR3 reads TGTGCCAGCAGCCAAAGTCTAGCGGACACAGATACGCAGTATTTT.

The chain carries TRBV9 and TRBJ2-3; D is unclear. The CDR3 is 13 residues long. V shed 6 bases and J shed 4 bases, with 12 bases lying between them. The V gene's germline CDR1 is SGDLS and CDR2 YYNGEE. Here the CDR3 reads CASTFVPPDTQYF. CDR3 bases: TGTGCCAGCACGTTCGTTCCCCCAGATACGCAGTATTTT.

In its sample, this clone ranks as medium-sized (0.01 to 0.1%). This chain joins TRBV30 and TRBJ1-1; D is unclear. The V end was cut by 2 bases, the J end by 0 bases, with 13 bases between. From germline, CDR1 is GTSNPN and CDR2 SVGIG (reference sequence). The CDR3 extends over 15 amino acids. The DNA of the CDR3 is TGTGCCTGGAGTTTCTCTGACATACTGAACACTGAAGCTTTCTTT. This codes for CAWSFSDILNTEAFF.

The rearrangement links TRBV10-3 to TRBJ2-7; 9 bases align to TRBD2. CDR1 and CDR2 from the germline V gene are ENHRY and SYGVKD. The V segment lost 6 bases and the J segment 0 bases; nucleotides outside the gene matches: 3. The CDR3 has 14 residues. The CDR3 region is CAIRERGDSYEQYF. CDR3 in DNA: TGTGCCATCAGGGAGCGGGGGGACTCCTACGAGCAGTACTTC.

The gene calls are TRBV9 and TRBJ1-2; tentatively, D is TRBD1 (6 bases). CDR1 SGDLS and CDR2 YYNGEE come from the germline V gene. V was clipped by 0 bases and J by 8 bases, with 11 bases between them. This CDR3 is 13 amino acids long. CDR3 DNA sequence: TGTGCCAGCAGCGTAGTGGACAGCCGGGGCTACACCTTC. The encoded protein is CASSVVDSRGYTF.

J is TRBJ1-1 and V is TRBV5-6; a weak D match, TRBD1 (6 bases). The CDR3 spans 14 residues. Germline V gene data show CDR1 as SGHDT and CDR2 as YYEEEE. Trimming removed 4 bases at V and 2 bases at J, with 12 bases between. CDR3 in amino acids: CASSSEQGNTEAFF. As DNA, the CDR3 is TGTGCCAGCAGCAGCGAACAGGGTAACACTGAAGCTTTCTTT. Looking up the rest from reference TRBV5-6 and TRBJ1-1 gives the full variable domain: DAGVTQSPTHLIKTRGQQVTLRCSPKSGHDTVSWYQQALGQGPQFIFQYYEEEERQRGNFPDRFSGHQFPNYSSELNVNALLLGDSALYLCASSSEQGNTEAFFGQGTRLTVV.

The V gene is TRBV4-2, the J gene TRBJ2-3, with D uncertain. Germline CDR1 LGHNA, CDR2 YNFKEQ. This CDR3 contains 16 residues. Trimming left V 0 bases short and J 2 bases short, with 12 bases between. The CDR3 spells CASSQDYSIPTDTQYF. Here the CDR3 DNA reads TGTGCCAGCAGCCAAGATTACAGTATCCCCACAGATACGCAGTATTTT.

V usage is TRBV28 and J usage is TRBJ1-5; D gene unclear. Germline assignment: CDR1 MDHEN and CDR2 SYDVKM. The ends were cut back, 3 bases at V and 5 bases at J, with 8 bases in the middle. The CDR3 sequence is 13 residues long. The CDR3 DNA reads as TGTGCCAGCAGTTTGATGAGTTATCAGCCCCAGCATTTT. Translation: CASSLMSYQPQHF.

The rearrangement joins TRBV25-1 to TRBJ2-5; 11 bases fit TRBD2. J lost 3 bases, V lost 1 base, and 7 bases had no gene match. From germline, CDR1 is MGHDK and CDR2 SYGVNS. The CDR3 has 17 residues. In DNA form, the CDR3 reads TGTGCCAGCAGTGAATCCTTAGGACTAGCGGGTGAAGAGACCCAGTACTTC. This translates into CASSESLGLAGEETQYF.

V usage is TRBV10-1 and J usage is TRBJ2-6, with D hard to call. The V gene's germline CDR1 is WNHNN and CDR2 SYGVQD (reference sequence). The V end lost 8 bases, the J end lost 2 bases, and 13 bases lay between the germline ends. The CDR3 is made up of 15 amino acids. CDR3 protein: CASFILTPGANVLTF. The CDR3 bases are TGCGCCAGCTTCATACTAACGCCTGGGGCCAACGTCCTGACTTTC.

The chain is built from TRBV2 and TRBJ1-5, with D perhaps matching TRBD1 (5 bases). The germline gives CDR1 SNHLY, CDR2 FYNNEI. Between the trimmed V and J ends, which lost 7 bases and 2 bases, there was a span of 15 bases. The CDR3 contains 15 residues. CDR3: CASNVGGFGNQPQHF. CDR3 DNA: TGTGCCAGCAACGTGGGGGGGTTCGGCAATCAGCCCCAGCATTTT.

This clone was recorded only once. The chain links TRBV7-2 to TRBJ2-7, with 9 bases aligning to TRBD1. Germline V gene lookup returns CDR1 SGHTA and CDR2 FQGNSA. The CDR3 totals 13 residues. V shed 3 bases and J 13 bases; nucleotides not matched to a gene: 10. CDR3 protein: CASSFVRGQGSYF. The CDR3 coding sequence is TGTGCCAGCAGCTTTGTGAGGGGACAGGGATCCTACTTC.

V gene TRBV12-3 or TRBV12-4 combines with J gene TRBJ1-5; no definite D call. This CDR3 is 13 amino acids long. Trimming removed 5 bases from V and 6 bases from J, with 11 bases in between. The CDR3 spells CASSPSPSQPQHF. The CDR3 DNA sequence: TGTGCCAGCAGTCCGTCCCCCTCTCAGCCCCAGCATTTT.

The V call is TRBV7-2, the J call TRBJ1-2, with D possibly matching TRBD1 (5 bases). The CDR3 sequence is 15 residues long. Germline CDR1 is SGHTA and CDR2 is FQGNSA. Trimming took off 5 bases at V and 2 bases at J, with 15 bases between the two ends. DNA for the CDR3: TGTGCCAGCAGCACGGGGGGGGTGAGGAACTATGGCTACACCTTC. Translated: CASSTGGVRNYGYTF.

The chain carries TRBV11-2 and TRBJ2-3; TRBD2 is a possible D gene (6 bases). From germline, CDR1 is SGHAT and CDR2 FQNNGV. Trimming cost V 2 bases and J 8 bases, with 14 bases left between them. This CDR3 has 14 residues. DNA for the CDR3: TGTGCCAGCAGCTTAACGGGAGTGCGGGGTACGCAGTATTTT. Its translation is CASSLTGVRGTQYF.

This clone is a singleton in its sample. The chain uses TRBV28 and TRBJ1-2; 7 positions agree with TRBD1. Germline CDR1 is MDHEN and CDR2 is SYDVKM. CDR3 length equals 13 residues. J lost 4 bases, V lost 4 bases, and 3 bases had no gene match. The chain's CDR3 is CASSWTGLYGYTF. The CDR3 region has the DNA TGTGCCAGCAGTTGGACAGGCCTCTATGGCTACACCTTC.

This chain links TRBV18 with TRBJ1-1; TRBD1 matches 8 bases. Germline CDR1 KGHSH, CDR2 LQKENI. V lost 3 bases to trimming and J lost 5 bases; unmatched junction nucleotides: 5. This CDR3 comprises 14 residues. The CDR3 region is CASSPDRVATEAFF. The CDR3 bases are TGTGCCAGCTCACCGGACAGGGTAGCAACTGAAGCTTTCTTT.

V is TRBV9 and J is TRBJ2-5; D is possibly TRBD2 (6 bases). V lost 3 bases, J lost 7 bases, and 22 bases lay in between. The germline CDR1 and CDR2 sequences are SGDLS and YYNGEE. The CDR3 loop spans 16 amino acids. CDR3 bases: TGTGCCAGCAGCGCCGGAGGGCGGACCTCGAGGGGGACCCAGTACTTC. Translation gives CASSAGGRTSRGTQYF.

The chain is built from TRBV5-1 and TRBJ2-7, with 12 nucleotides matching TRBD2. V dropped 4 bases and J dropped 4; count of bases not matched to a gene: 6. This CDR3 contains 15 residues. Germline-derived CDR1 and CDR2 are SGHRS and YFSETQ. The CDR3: CASSQLTSGSYEQYF. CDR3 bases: TGCGCCAGCAGCCAGCTGACTAGCGGGAGTTACGAGCAGTACTTC.

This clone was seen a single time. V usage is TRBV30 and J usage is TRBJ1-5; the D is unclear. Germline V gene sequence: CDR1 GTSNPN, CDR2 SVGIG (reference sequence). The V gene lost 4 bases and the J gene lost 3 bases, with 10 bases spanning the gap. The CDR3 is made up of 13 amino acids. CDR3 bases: TGTGCCTGGACCCACAGCTTCAATCAGCCCCAGCATTTT. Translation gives CAWTHSFNQPQHF.

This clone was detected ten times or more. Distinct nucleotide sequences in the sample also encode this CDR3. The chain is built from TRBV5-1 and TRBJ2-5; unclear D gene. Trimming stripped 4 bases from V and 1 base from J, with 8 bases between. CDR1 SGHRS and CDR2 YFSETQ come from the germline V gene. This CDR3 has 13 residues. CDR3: CASSPGVQETQYF. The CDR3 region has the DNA TGCGCCAGCAGCCCCGGAGTCCAAGAGACCCAGTACTTC.

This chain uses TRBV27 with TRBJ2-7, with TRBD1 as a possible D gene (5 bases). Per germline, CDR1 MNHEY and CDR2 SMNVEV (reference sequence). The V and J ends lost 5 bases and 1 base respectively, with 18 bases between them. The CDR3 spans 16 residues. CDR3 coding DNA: TGTGCCAGCAGTCTTCTCCAAGCCCAGGGATCCTACGAGCAGTACTTC. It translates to CASSLLQAQGSYEQYF.

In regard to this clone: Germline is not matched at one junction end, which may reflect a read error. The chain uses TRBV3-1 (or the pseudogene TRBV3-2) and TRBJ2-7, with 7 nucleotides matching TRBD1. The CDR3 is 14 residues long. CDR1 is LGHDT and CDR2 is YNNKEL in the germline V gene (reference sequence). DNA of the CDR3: TGTGCCAGCAGCCAGGATCCGACAGGGTACGAACAGTACTTC. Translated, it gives CASSQDPTGYEQYF.

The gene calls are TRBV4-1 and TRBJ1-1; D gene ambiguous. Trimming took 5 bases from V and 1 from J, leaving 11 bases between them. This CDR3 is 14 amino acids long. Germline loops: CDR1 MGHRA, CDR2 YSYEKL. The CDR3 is CASSTLAGNTEAFF. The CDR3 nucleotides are TGCGCCAGCAGCACCCTAGCAGGGAACACTGAAGCTTTCTTT.